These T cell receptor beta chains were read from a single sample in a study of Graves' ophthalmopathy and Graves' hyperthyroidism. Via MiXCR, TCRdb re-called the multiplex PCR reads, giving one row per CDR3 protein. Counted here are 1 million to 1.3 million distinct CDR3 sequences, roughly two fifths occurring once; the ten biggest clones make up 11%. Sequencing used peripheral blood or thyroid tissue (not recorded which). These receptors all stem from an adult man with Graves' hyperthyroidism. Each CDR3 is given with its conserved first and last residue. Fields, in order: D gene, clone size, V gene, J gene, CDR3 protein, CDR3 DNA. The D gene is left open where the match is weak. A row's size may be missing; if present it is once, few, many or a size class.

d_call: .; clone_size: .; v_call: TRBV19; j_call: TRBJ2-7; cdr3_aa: CAGSITGVGEQYF; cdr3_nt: TGTGCCGGTAGTATCACGGGGGTCGGGGAGCAGTACTTC
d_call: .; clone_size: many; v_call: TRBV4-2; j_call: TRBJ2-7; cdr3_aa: CASSRGAGDEQYF; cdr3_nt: TGTGCCAGCAGTAGGGGTGCCGGTGACGAGCAGTACTTC
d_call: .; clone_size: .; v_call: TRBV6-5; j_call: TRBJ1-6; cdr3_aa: CASSLGVAPAPLHF; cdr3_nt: TGTGCCAGCAGTTTAGGGGTGGCCCCTGCACCCCTCCACTTT
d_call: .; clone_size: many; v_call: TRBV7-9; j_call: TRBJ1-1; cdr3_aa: CASSFLPRNTEAFF; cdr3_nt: TGTGCCAGCAGCTTTCTTCCGCGGAACACTGAAGCTTTCTTT
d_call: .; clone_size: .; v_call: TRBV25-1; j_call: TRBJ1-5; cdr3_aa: CASKEQNSNQPHHF; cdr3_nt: TGTGCCAGCAAGGAACAAAATAGCAATCAGCCCCATCATTTT
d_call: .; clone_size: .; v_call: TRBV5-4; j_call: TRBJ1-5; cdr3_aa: CASSPRNRLGNQPQHF; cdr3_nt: TGTGCCAGCAGCCCCAGGAACCGACTTGGCAATCAGCCCCAGCATTTT
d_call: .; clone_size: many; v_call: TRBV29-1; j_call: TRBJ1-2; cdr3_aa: CSVVWDTGFHGYTF; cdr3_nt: TGCAGCGTTGTTTGGGACACGGGCTTCCATGGCTACACCTTC
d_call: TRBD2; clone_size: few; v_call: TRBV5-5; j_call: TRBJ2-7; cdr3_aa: CASSFSLDRTSGHSYEQYF; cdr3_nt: TGTGCCAGCAGCTTCTCCTTGGACAGGACTAGCGGGCACTCCTACGAGCAGTACTTC
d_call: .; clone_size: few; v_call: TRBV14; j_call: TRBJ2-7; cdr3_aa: CASRVTPRYEQYF; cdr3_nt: TGTGCCAGCCGGGTCACACCAAGATACGAGCAGTACTTC
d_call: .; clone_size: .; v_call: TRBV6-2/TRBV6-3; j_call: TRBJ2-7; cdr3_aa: CASSYSTGGRKRFYEQYF; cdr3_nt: TGTGCCAGCAGTTACTCGACCGGCGGAAGGAAGAGATTCTACGAGCAGTACTTC
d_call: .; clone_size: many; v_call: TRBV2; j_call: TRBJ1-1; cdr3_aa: CASTRRWEAFF; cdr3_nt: TGTGCCAGCACGCGGAGGTGGGAAGCTTTCTTT
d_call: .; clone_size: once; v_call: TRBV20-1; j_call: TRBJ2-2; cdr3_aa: CSARKTVDTGELFF; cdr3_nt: TGCAGTGCTAGAAAGACAGTTGACACCGGGGAGCTGTTTTTT
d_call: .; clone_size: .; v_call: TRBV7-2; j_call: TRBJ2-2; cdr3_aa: CASRVPVTGELFF; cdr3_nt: TGTGCCAGCAGAGTTCCCGTAACCGGGGAGCTGTTTTTT
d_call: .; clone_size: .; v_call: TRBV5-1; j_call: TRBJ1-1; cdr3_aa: CASSLEFQFEAFF; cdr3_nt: TGCGCCAGCAGCTTGGAGTTTCAGTTTGAGGCTTTCTTT
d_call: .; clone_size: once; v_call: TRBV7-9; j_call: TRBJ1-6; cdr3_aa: CASSFYICSARDREDSYNSPLHF; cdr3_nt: .
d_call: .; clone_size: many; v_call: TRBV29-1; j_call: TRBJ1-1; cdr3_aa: CSVGHRENTEAFF; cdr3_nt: TGCAGCGTTGGCCACAGAGAGAACACTGAAGCTTTCTTT
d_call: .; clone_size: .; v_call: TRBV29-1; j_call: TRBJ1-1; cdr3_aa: CSVKGAEAFF; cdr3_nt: TGCAGCGTCAAGGGGGCTGAAGCTTTCTTT
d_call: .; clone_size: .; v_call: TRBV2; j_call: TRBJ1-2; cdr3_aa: CASSRPTGDSYGYTF; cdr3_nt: TGTGCCAGCAGTCGACCGACAGGAGACTCCTATGGCTACACCTTC
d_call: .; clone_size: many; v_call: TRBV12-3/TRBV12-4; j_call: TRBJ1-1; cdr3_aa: CASSSKTAMNTEAFF; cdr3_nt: TGTGCCAGCAGTTCCAAGACAGCAATGAACACTGAAGCTTTCTTT
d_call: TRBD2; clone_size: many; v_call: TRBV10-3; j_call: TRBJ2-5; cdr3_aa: CAISLASGGQETQYF; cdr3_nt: TGTGCCATCAGTCTGGCTAGCGGGGGTCAAGAGACCCAGTACTTC
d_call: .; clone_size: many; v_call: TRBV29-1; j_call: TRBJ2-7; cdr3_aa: CSVTRDFEQYF; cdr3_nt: TGCAGCGTCACCAGAGATTTCGAGCAGTACTTC
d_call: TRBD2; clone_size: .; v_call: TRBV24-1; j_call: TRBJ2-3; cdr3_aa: CATSETSLADTQYF; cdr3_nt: TGTGCCACCAGTGAGACTAGCTTGGCAGATACGCAGTATTTT
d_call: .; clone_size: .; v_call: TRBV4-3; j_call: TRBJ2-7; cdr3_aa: CASSQDSGRGEQYF; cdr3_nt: TGCGCCAGCAGCCAGGACAGCGGACGGGGAGAGCAGTACTTC
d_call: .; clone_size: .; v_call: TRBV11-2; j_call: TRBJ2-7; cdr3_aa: CASSNGRGEQYF; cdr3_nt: TGTGCCAGCAGCAACGGGCGTGGTGAGCAGTACTTC
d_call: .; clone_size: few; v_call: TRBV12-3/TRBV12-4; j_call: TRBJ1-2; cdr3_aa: CASSLRVRGHYGYTF; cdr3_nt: TGTGCCAGCAGTTTAAGGGTCAGGGGACACTATGGCTACACCTTC
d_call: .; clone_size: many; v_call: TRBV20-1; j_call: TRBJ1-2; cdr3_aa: CSASNRVEGYTF; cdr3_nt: TGCAGTGCTAGTAACAGGGTTGAGGGCTACACCTTC
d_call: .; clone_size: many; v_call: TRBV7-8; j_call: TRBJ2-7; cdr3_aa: CASLNLSGEQYF; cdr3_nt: TGTGCCAGCCTAAATCTGTCGGGCGAGCAGTACTTC
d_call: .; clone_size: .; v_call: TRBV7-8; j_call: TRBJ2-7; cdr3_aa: CASTPQLGTYEQYF; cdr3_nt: TGTGCCAGCACCCCCCAGTTGGGGACCTACGAGCAGTACTTC
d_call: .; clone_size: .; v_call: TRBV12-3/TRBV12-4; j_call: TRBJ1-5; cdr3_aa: CASTKTGRNQPQHF; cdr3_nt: TGTGCCAGCACGAAGACAGGCCGCAATCAGCCCCAGCATTTT
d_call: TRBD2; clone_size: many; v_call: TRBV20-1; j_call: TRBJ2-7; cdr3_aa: CSASLGLVGYEQYF; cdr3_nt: TGCAGTGCTTCACTCGGACTAGTGGGCTACGAGCAGTACTTC
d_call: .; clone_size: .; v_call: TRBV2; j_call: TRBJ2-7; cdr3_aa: CARAGVHEQYF; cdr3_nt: TGTGCCAGGGCTGGGGTCCACGAGCAGTACTTC
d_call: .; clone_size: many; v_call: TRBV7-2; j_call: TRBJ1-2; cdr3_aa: CASSPLNTVGYTF; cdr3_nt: TGTGCCAGCAGCCCTCTAAACACTGTTGGCTACACCTTC
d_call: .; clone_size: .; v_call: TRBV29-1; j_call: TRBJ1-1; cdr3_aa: CSGGQLGDTEAFF; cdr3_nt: TGCAGCGGCGGACAGTTGGGTGACACTGAAGCTTTCTTT
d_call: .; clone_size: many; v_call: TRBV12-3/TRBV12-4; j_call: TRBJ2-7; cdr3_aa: CASSRGREEQYF; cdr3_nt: TGTGCCAGCAGTCGCGGACGGGAAGAGCAGTACTTC
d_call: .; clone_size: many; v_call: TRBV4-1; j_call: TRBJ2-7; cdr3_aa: CASSRGDSYYEQYF; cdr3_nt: TGCGCCAGCAGTCGCGGGGACAGCTACTACGAGCAGTACTTC
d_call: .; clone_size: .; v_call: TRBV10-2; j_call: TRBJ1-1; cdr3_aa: CASSEDGEAFF; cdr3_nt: TGCGCCAGCAGTGAGGACGGTGAAGCTTTCTTT
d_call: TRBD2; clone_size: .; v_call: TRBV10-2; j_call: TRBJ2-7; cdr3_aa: CASSARDTSGSHEQYF; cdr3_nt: TGCGCCAGCAGTGCTAGAGATACTAGCGGGAGCCACGAGCAGTACTTC
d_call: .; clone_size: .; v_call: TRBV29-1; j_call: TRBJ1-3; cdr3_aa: CSVDSFGNTIYF; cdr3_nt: TGCAGCGTAGACAGTTTCGGGAACACCATATATTTT
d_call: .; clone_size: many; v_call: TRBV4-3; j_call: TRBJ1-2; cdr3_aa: CASSQEGTAIDYTF; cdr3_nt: TGCGCCAGCAGCCAAGAGGGAACCGCCATAGACTACACCTTC
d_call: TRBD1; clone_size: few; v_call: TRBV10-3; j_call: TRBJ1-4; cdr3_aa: CAIRETGEKLFF; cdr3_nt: TGTGCCATCAGGGAGACAGGGGAAAAACTGTTTTTT
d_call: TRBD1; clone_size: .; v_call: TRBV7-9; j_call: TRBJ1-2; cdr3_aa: CASSLGDRAFGGYTF; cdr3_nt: TGTGCCAGCAGCTTAGGGGACAGGGCATTTGGCGGCTACACCTTC
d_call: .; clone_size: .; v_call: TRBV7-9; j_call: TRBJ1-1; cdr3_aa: CASSVVKADTEAFF; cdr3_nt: TGTGCCAGCAGCGTTGTAAAAGCCGACACTGAAGCTTTCTTT